The 3 T cell receptor beta chains given below trace back to one sample, sequenced in a study of cytomegalovirus exposure and HLA in healthy donors. Primers for the PCR totalled 60 Vbeta and 13 Jbeta. Generated by immunoSEQ multiplex PCR, the TCRdb table keeps only in-frame clones and is missing some. The sample lists about 130,000 clones, 70% to 85% seen once, with 1.3% to 1.5% in the top ten. Sequenced sample: PBMCs. The receptors derive from a female donor in good health and CMV-seronegative.

The chain couples TRBV5-1 to TRBJ1-4; D unclear. The V gene's germline CDR1 is SGHRS and CDR2 YFSETQ. The CDR3 has 15 residues. V lost 3 bases, J lost 2 bases, and 11 bases lay in between. As DNA, the CDR3 is TGCGCCAGCAGCTGGGAGGGTTGGACTAATGAAAAACTGTTTTTT. Its translation: CASSWEGWTNEKLFF.

V is TRBV15 and J is TRBJ1-6, with D possibly TRBD1 on 5 matching bases. CDR1 and CDR2 (germline): LNHNV, YYDKDF (reference sequence). This CDR3 is 15 amino acids long. V was cut by 0 bases and J by 4 bases, with 7 bases left in between. CDR3 amino acids: CATSREGQYNSPLHF. The CDR3 region has the DNA TGTGCCACCAGCAGAGAAGGACAATATAATTCACCCCTCCACTTT.

J is TRBJ1-2 and V is TRBV28; TRBD1 matches at 7 bases. Germline CDR1 reads MDHEN; CDR2 reads SYDVKM. This CDR3 spans 15 amino acids. The V gene end was trimmed by 3 bases and the J gene end by 4 bases; junction bases not matched to a gene: 8. DNA for the CDR3: TGTGCCAGCAGTTTCCAGAGAGGGGGCCTCTATGGCTACACCTTC. Amino acid sequence: CASSFQRGGLYGYTF.